The sequence of this TCR beta chain was determined in a study of blood T cells in healthy people across ages. The germline V gene has CDR1 DFQATT and CDR2 SNEGSKA (reference sequence). The length of the CDR3 is 14 residues. Trimming took 5 bases from V and 5 from J, leaving 16 bases between them. The study, taken as a whole, reports: Estimates of diversity drawn from one million T cells were considered underestimates.

Next came a second PCR, run for about 6 to 12 cycles, which used a sample-barcoded 5' primer along with a J-beta primer mix. MiXCR was run by TCRdb on the 5' RACE reads, yielding one entry per CDR3 protein. The sample consists of more than 550,000 distinct CDR3 sequences, 22% of them appearing once. Concerning this clonotype: Its matching antigen is unknown.

The chain carries TRBV20-1 and TRBJ1-5; the D gene is possibly TRBD1 (5 bases). The receptor's source is a man between 65 and 79 years old in good health. The sample consisted of blood. CDR3: CSAPYAGSDQPQHF. The CDR3 bases are TGCAGTGCTCCTTACGCAGGGAGCGATCAGCCCCAGCATTTT.